The 7 T cell receptor beta chains presented below share a single source sample, sequenced in a study of cytomegalovirus exposure and HLA in healthy donors. PCR used 60 Vbeta primers and 13 Jbeta primers. Here immunoSEQ multiplex PCR was the method, and the copy in TCRdb shows in-frame clones only, minus some. The sample gives about 160,000 clones, 79% of which show up once; around 1.9% is in the top ten. Material for sequencing was PBMCs. These receptors were obtained from a man between 35 and 55 years old in good health and CMV-seronegative.

The chain links TRBV7-2 to TRBJ1-2; D is perhaps TRBD1 (5 bases). Deletions cut 5 bases from V and 4 bases from J, with 17 bases between. The CDR3 is 15 residues long. Per germline, CDR1 SGHTA and CDR2 FQGNSA. In DNA form, the CDR3 reads TGTGCCAGCAGCCCAAACAGGCGCGAAATCTATGGCTACACCTTC. Its protein product is CASSPNRREIYGYTF. Full variable domain (rest looked up from reference TRBV7-2 and TRBJ1-2): GAGVSQSPSNKVTEKGKDVELRCDPISGHTALYWYRQSLGQGLEFLIYFQGNSAPDKSGLPSDRFSAERTGGSVSTLTIQRTQQEDSAVYLCASSPNRREIYGYTFGSGTRLTVV.

The chain couples TRBV19 to TRBJ2-5, with 10 bases aligning to TRBD1. This CDR3 is built from 13 residues. Germline CDR1 LNHDA, CDR2 SQIVND (reference sequence). Trimming took 7 bases from V and 5 from J; bases not matched to a gene: 4. The CDR3: CASTQTGGETQYF. DNA of the CDR3: TGTGCCAGTACGCAGACAGGGGGCGAGACCCAGTACTTC. The whole variable domain, filled in from reference TRBV19 and TRBJ2-5, reads DGGITQSPKYLFRKEGQNVTLSCEQNLNHDAMYWYRQDPGQGLRLIYYSQIVNDFQKGDIAEGYSVSREKKESFPLTVTSAQKNPTAFYLCASTQTGGETQYFGPGTRLLVL.

This clone was recorded once. V usage is TRBV5-1 and J usage is TRBJ2-7, with a possible D match to TRBD2 (5 bases). Trimming removed 3 bases at V and 3 bases at J, with 7 bases between. CDR3 size: 12 residues. CDR1 SGHRS and CDR2 YFSETQ come from the germline V gene. CDR3 DNA sequence: TGCGCCAGCAGCTCCGGGGACTACGAGCAGTACTTC. Amino acids: CASSSGDYEQYF. Full variable domain (missing parts from reference TRBV5-1 and TRBJ2-7): KAGVTQTPRYLIKTRGQQVTLSCSPISGHRSVSWYQQTPGQGLQFLFEYFSETQRNKGNFPGRFSGRQFSNSRSEMNVSTLELGDSALYLCASSSGDYEQYFGPGTRLTVT.

Details on this clone: One end of the junction is discordant with germline, which a read error may explain. The chain employs TRBV6-5 and TRBJ2-2; D possibly corresponds to TRBD1 (5 bases). The germline gives CDR1 MNHEY, CDR2 SVGAGI. There are 16 residues in the CDR3. The CDR3 sequence is CAGSYSWGQRTGELFF. CDR3 nucleotides: TGTGCCGGCAGTTACTCATGGGGCCAACGCACCGGGGAGCTGTTTTTT.

The chain has TRBV6-4 and TRBJ1-4; 7 bases align to TRBD1. CDR1 MRHNA and CDR2 SNTAGT come from the germline V gene. This CDR3 has 19 residues. Trimming cost V 2 bases and J 0 bases; bases outside gene matches: 12. The DNA of the CDR3 is TGTGCCAGCAGTGACAAAAAGGGACAGTATATTACAACTAATGAAAAACTGTTTTTT. It encodes CASSDKKGQYITTNEKLFF.

V gene TRBV27 combines with J gene TRBJ2-7, with 12 bases that match TRBD2. This CDR3 spans 16 amino acids. The germline V gene encodes CDR1 MNHEY and CDR2 SMNVEV (reference sequence). J was trimmed by 4 bases and V by 4 bases; bases with no gene match: 8. CDR3 loop: CASSSTSSGRGYEQYF. In DNA, the CDR3 is TGTGCCAGCAGTTCCACCTCTAGCGGGAGGGGGTACGAGCAGTACTTC.

The J gene is TRBJ2-7, the V gene TRBV7-9; 7 nucleotides line up with TRBD2. Germline CDR1 reads SEHNR; CDR2 reads FQNEAQ (reference sequence). The CDR3 is made up of 16 amino acids. Trimming at V came to 2 bases and at J to 7 bases, leaving 14 bases not matched to a gene. The CDR3 loop is CASSLFVEAGSMEQYF. CDR3 sequence (DNA): TGTGCCAGCAGCTTATTCGTAGAAGCGGGATCTATGGAGCAGTACTTC.